This TCR beta chain was identified in a study of neurological immune-mediated disorders. Study results and caveats: HTLV-1-associated myelopathy had the most TCR clonal expansion, whereas multiple sclerosis had the least (lower than in healthy controls).

CD4+ or CD8+ T cells at a count of 950,000 to 1,000,000 served as input for the sorted libraries. This clonotype was seen at least ten times. Its specificity is not known. Via MiXCR, TCRdb re-called the 5' RACE reads, giving one row per CDR3 protein. This table holds some 48,000 distinct CDR3 sequences, 5.8% found once. The CDR3 covers 18 residues. J was trimmed by 2 bases and V by 0 bases; bases with no gene match: 6. Germline lookup yields CDR1 LGHNA and CDR2 YSLEER. The origin of this receptor is a woman aged 18-29 years with multiple sclerosis. What was sequenced was CD4+ T cells from blood. The chain is built from TRBV4-3 and TRBJ2-3, with TRBD2 matching 12 bases. Here the CDR3 reads CASSQDRASGRATDTQYF. CDR3 sequence (DNA): TGCGCCAGCAGCCAAGATAGGGCTAGCGGGAGGGCCACAGATACGCAGTATTTT.